This is a list of T cell receptor beta chains from one sample in a study of cytomegalovirus exposure and HLA in healthy donors. Generated by immunoSEQ multiplex PCR, the TCRdb table keeps only in-frame clones and is missing some. There are 150,000 or so clones in the sample; approximately 85% occur only once, and about 2.4% lies in the top ten. The sequenced material came from PBMCs. The receptors stem from a woman between 18 and 29 years old in good health and CMV-seronegative. Each CDR3 is given with its conserved first and last residue. A D gene is named only where the DNA matches it firmly. Size tells how often a clone was seen (once, few, many) or the class of an expanded clone, and some rows leave it out.

j_call	cdr3_length	d_call	clone_size	v_call	cdr3_nt	cdr3_aa
TRBJ2-2	13	TRBD1	NA	TRBV10-1	TGCGCCAGCAGTAGAGACAGGGCCGGGGAGCTGTTTTTT	CASSRDRAGELFF
TRBJ2-1	16	TRBD1	NA	TRBV5-1	TGCGCCAGCAGCTTCCTTTACAGGGGCGCCTACAATGAGCAGTTCTTC	CASSFLYRGAYNEQFF
TRBJ2-7	11	NA	NA	TRBV28	TGTGCCAGCAGCCCTAAAGACGAGCAGTACTTC	CASSPKDEQYF
TRBJ2-5	15	TRBD2	NA	TRBV11-3	TGTGCCAGCAGCACTAGCGGGGGGGCCGGTAAGACCCAGTACTTC	CASSTSGGAGKTQYF
TRBJ1-5	16	NA	NA	TRBV19	TGTGCCAGTAGTATCCCAAAGCGCAGCAGCAATCAGCCCCAGCATTTT	CASSIPKRSSNQPQHF
TRBJ2-6	14	NA	once	TRBV30	TGTGCCTGGAGTAGAGGGTCTGGGGCCAACGTCCTGACTTTC	CAWSRGSGANVLTF
TRBJ1-2	14	TRBD1	NA	TRBV25-1	TGTGCTTCGCAAGGGACAGCCCCTAACTATGGCTACACCTTC	CASQGTAPNYGYTF
TRBJ2-2	13	NA	NA	TRBV2	TGTGCCAGCAGTGGTCGCGGCACCGGGGAGCTGTTTTTT	CASSGRGTGELFF
TRBJ2-2	16	TRBD1	NA	TRBV5-1	TGCGCCAGCAGTTTCGACAGGGGCAGGCGCACCGGGGAGCTGTTTTTT	CASSFDRGRRTGELFF
TRBJ1-4	14	TRBD1	NA	TRBV5-4	TGTGCCAGCAGCTCGGGACAGGGTGATGAAAAACTGTTTTTT	CASSSGQGDEKLFF
TRBJ2-3	16	NA	NA	TRBV19	TGTGCCAGTAGTATAGCGCCGGCGACAGGCACAGATACGCAGTATTTT	CASSIAPATGTDTQYF
TRBJ1-2	13	NA	NA	TRBV28	TGTGCCAGCAGTTTATTTGGCCGGGGAGGCTACACCTTC	CASSLFGRGGYTF
TRBJ2-7	12	NA	few	TRBV5-4	TGTGCCAGCAGCCTACAGGGTAACGAGCAGTACTTC	CASSLQGNEQYF
TRBJ1-4	15	TRBD1	NA	TRBV4-1	TGCGCCAGCAGCCCGCTGGCAGGGGGCGATGAAAAACTGTTTTTT	CASSPLAGGDEKLFF
TRBJ2-3	14	TRBD2	NA	TRBV5-1	TGCGCCAGCAGCTCCTGGGTAGCGGGAGACCCGCAGTATTTT	CASSSWVAGDPQYF
TRBJ1-2	13	NA	few	TRBV4-1	TGCGCCAGCAGCCAATGGGGGCTCTATGGCTACACCTTC	CASSQWGLYGYTF
TRBJ1-1	12	NA	NA	TRBV28	TGTGCCAGCAGTTTTGGTGCTGCCGGGGCTTTCTTT	CASSFGAAGAFF
TRBJ2-4	14	NA	NA	TRBV7-2	TGTGCCAGCAGCTTTATGATTGATACCAGCATTCAGTACTTC	CASSFMIDTSIQYF